This is a list of T cell receptor beta chains from one sample in a study of cytomegalovirus exposure and HLA in healthy donors. Assay: immunoSEQ multiplex PCR; the TCRdb copy retains only in-frame clones and omits some. In the table there are roughly 250,000 clones, 90% of which are singletons. The sequencing input was PBMCs. The source of these receptors is a woman aged 18-35 years in good health and CMV-seronegative. Both conserved end residues are part of each CDR3. A D gene is named only where the DNA matches it firmly. A row's size may be missing; if present it is once, few, many or a size class.

clone size: -; V gene: TRBV9; D gene: TRBD2; J gene: TRBJ2-3; CDR3 length: 17; CDR3 protein: CASSGSASGGAADTQYF; CDR3 DNA: TGTGCCAGCAGCGGAAGCGCTAGCGGGGGGGCAGCAGATACGCAGTATTTT
clone size: -; V gene: TRBV4-3; D gene: TRBD2; J gene: TRBJ2-5; CDR3 length: 19; CDR3 protein: CASSQFGLAGTAVEETQYF; CDR3 DNA: TGCGCCAGCAGCCAATTCGGACTAGCGGGGACCGCTGTGGAAGAGACCCAGTACTTC
clone size: -; V gene: TRBV4-2; D gene: TRBD2; J gene: TRBJ2-3; CDR3 length: 16; CDR3 protein: CASSQVGASGDATQYF; CDR3 DNA: TGTGCCAGCAGCCAAGTTGGGGCTAGCGGGGATGCTACGCAGTATTTT
clone size: -; V gene: TRBV7-2; D gene: -; J gene: TRBJ2-3; CDR3 length: 15; CDR3 protein: CASSLAGGRTDTQYF; CDR3 DNA: TGTGCCAGCAGCTTAGCGGGGGGACGGACAGATACGCAGTATTTT
clone size: -; V gene: TRBV6-5; D gene: TRBD1; J gene: TRBJ2-2; CDR3 length: 15; CDR3 protein: CASSMGQGESGELFF; CDR3 DNA: TGTGCCAGCAGTATGGGACAGGGCGAATCCGGGGAGCTGTTTTTT
clone size: -; V gene: TRBV30; D gene: TRBD1; J gene: TRBJ1-1; CDR3 length: 13; CDR3 protein: CAWSVLQGAEAFF; CDR3 DNA: TGTGCCTGGAGTGTACTGCAGGGGGCTGAAGCTTTCTTT
clone size: -; V gene: TRBV30; D gene: -; J gene: TRBJ2-1; CDR3 length: 12; CDR3 protein: CAWTPRGGEQFF; CDR3 DNA: TGTGCCTGGACCCCAAGGGGGGGTGAGCAGTTCTTC
clone size: -; V gene: TRBV19; D gene: TRBD1; J gene: TRBJ1-2; CDR3 length: 14; CDR3 protein: CASSKTGVDYGYTF; CDR3 DNA: TGTGCCAGTAGTAAAACAGGGGTGGACTATGGCTACACCTTC
clone size: -; V gene: TRBV7-2; D gene: -; J gene: TRBJ2-5; CDR3 length: 13; CDR3 protein: CASSWTFQETQYF; CDR3 DNA: TGTGCCAGCAGCTGGACATTTCAAGAGACCCAGTACTTC
clone size: -; V gene: TRBV19; D gene: -; J gene: TRBJ1-5; CDR3 length: 16; CDR3 protein: CASSLRGGNSNQPQHF; CDR3 DNA: TGTGCCAGTAGCCTTCGGGGGGGAAATAGCAATCAGCCCCAGCATTTT
clone size: -; V gene: TRBV6-5; D gene: -; J gene: TRBJ1-1; CDR3 length: 14; CDR3 protein: CASSPSWTAPKAFF; CDR3 DNA: TGTGCCAGCAGTCCCAGCTGGACTGCCCCTAAAGCTTTCTTT
clone size: -; V gene: TRBV10-3; D gene: -; J gene: TRBJ1-3; CDR3 length: 16; CDR3 protein: CAISDPYRYRENTIYF; CDR3 DNA: TGTGCCATCAGTGACCCGTACAGGTATCGTGAAAACACCATATATTTT
clone size: -; V gene: TRBV28; D gene: TRBD1; J gene: TRBJ1-2; CDR3 length: 12; CDR3 protein: CASFGTVYGYTF; CDR3 DNA: TGTGCCAGCTTTGGGACAGTCTATGGCTACACCTTC
clone size: -; V gene: TRBV2; D gene: -; J gene: TRBJ2-1; CDR3 length: 15; CDR3 protein: CASSEGRAEYNEQFF; CDR3 DNA: TGTGCCAGCAGTGAGGGCAGGGCAGAATACAATGAGCAGTTCTTC
clone size: -; V gene: TRBV27; D gene: -; J gene: TRBJ1-2; CDR3 length: 13; CDR3 protein: CASSSQGNYGYTF; CDR3 DNA: TGTGCCAGCAGTTCCCAGGGGAACTATGGCTACACCTTC
clone size: -; V gene: TRBV28; D gene: -; J gene: TRBJ1-1; CDR3 length: 14; CDR3 protein: CASSWHAVNTEAFF; CDR3 DNA: TGTGCCAGCAGTTGGCACGCGGTGAACACTGAAGCTTTCTTT
clone size: -; V gene: TRBV10-1; D gene: -; J gene: TRBJ2-1; CDR3 length: 12; CDR3 protein: CASSVEPSPVFF; CDR3 DNA: TGCGCCAGCAGTGTTGAGCCATCCCCCGTATTCTTC
clone size: -; V gene: TRBV6-5; D gene: -; J gene: TRBJ2-7; CDR3 length: 14; CDR3 protein: CASRQGRSSYEQYF; CDR3 DNA: TGTGCCAGCAGACAGGGGAGGAGCTCCTACGAGCAGTACTTC
clone size: -; V gene: TRBV7-6; D gene: TRBD1; J gene: TRBJ1-1; CDR3 length: 16; CDR3 protein: CASSLQPTGTHTEAFF; CDR3 DNA: TGTGCCAGCAGCTTGCAGCCGACAGGGACCCACACTGAAGCTTTCTTT
clone size: once; V gene: TRBV4-1; D gene: -; J gene: TRBJ2-7; CDR3 length: 14; CDR3 protein: CASSQDRTIYEQYF; CDR3 DNA: TGCGCCAGCAGCCAAGACAGGACTATTTACGAGCAGTACTTC